Here is one T cell receptor (beta chain) with its context. Its antigen remains unidentified. This table comes from immunoSEQ multiplex PCR, and its TCRdb copy is limited to in-frame clones, with some not included. The sample holds about 350,000 clones, less than 90% seen once. This sample was taken from a study of Ad26.COV2.S vaccination and SARS-CoV-2 variants. General study findings and limits: Reported post-vaccination CD8+ and CD4+ T cell responses to spike showed substantial breadth. The TCR-based breadth and depth measures might underestimate overall T cell responses.

Looked up from germline, CDR1 is MNHEY and CDR2 is SVGEGT. Trimming stripped 0 bases from V and 3 bases from J, with 26 bases between. This CDR3 has 20 residues. Stated treatment: over 15 received Ad26.COV2.S at low or high dose, single or two shots; 5 received placebo; per-sample allocation not given. Vaccine and placebo recipients were sampled on day 63 after the first injection. The chain employs TRBV6-2 or TRBV6-3 and TRBJ2-5; a weak D match, TRBD1 (5 bases). This specimen was peripheral blood, taken in a trial of Ad26.COV2.S vaccine versus placebo. The TCR comes from a person aged 18-65 years who received the Ad26.COV2.S COVID-19 vaccine or a placebo. The CDR3 is CASSYSHPSVGVIGKETQYF. The CDR3 DNA is TGTGCCAGCAGTTACTCCCACCCCTCGGTAGGGGTGATAGGTAAAGAGACCCAGTACTTC.